This section outlines one TCR beta chain sequence together with its context. The antigen remains undetermined. A J-beta primer mix and a sample-barcoded 5' primer were used in a second PCR of about 7 to 12 cycles. TCRdb reanalysed the 5' RACE reads using MiXCR and keeps one entry per CDR3 protein. The sample consists of about 930,000 distinct CDR3 sequences, almost 30% of them appearing once. The data stem from a study of blood T cells in healthy people across ages. Findings and caveats of the study: Changes in expanded clonotypes were possibly confounded, as the CMV status of donors was unknown. Roughly linearly, TCR beta diversity per million T cells fell as age increased.

J lost 0 bases, V lost 4 bases, and 8 bases had no gene match. This CDR3 has 17 amino acids. Germline values: CDR1 KGHDR, CDR2 SFDVKD. These data were likewise used in another study, on T cells of mothers and their children. This second report adds: A few healthy Caucasian mothers and their six children donated. No clones detected were persistent microchimeric T cell clones.

Sequencing was performed on blood. The V and J genes are TRBV24-1 and TRBJ1-2; 9 nucleotides line up with TRBD1. This clonotype was obtained from a middle-aged woman in good health. The CDR3 coding sequence is TGTGCCACCAGTGACTCAGGGACAGGGAAAGCTAACTATGGCTACACCTTC. Protein: CATSDSGTGKANYGYTF.